This T cell receptor beta chain is from a study of control samples from healthy donors and cancer patients. Germline CDR1 reads WNHNN; CDR2 reads SYGVQD (reference sequence). J was trimmed by 4 bases and V by 3 bases; bases with no gene match: 5. The CDR3 consists of 17 residues. Sequencing was performed with immunoSEQ multiplex PCR; in TCRdb, only in-frame clones are kept and a portion is missing. The top ten hold less than 3% of the sample, which has about 120,000 clones, more than 70% seen once. This chain uses TRBV10-1 with TRBJ2-1, with TRBD2 matching over 14 bases. Sequences were obtained from blood. This clonotype was sampled from a woman in her 70s in good health. The CDR3 reads CASSEQTSGGGYNEQFF. The CDR3 DNA sequence: TGCGCCAGCAGTGAACAGACTAGCGGGGGGGGGTACAATGAGCAGTTCTTC.